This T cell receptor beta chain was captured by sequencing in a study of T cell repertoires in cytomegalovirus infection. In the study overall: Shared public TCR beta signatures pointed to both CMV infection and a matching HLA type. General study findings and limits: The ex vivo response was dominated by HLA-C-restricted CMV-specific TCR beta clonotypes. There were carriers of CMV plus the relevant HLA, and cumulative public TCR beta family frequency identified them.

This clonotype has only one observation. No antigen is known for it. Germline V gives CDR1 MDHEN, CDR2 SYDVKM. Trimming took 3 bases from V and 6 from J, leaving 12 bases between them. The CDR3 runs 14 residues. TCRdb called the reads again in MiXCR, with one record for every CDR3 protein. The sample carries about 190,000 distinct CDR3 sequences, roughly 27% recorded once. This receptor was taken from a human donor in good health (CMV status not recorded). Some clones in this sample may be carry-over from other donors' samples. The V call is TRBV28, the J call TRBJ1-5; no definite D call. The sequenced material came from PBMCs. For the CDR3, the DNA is TGTGCCAGCAGTTTCGGCGGCCGGGGTCAGCCCCAGCATTTT. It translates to CASSFGGRGQPQHF.